This T cell receptor beta chain was recovered during a study of beta chain features in type 1 diabetes. Whole-study results and caveats: Comparison showed that naive, central memory and Treg TCRB repertoires appeared more similar among patients than among healthy donors. Within each of all four CD4+ subsets, Type 1 diabetes patients had TCRB CDR3s that were moderately but significantly shorter. Equally in patients and controls, shorter templates might have been favored by PCR. Sequencing used cDNA, and cells with high TCR expression could therefore be over-represented.

The study reverse transcribed the entire isolated RNA, so it sequenced expressed TCRB transcripts. Measured with immunoSEQ multiplex PCR; TCRdb has only the in-frame clones, and not every one. The table shows about 60,000 clones, with around three fifths occurring only once. This clone has a handful of counts. As yet, its antigen is unknown. The germline V gene has CDR1 SGHTA and CDR2 FQGNSA. This CDR3 contains 15 residues. Unmatched junction bases numbered 5, after V lost 3 bases and J lost 4 bases. V and J are TRBV7-2 and TRBJ2-3, with 9 bases identical to TRBD2. The material sequenced was Tregs from blood. The TCR sequence derives from a woman aged 18-29 years in good health. CDR3 protein: CASSFGLANADTQYF. CDR3 nucleotide sequence: TGTGCCAGCAGCTTTGGACTAGCGAACGCAGATACGCAGTATTTT.